What follows are 11 T cell receptor beta chains derived from one specimen sequenced in a study of spatial heterogeneity in lung cancer. Time point denoted: sample taken at primary tumor resection. Tumor, nontumor lung or frozen PBMC supplied whole RNA that was sequenced unsorted. TCRdb fed the 5' RACE reads into MiXCR, producing one record per CDR3 protein. The sample includes more than 9,500 distinct CDR3 sequences, about a sixth of them seen just once. The sequencing used PBMCs, collected at surgery. The source of these receptors is a male donor with early-stage non-small cell lung cancer.

Ten or more counts support this clonotype. The chain combines TRBV24-1 with TRBJ2-1; 13 bases match TRBD2. Germline lookup yields CDR1 KGHDR and CDR2 SFDVKD. There are 17 residues in the CDR3. The V gene end was trimmed by 2 bases and the J gene end by 4 bases; junction bases not matched to a gene: 4. CDR3 region: CATSDWTSGSGYNEQFF. The CDR3 DNA is TGTGCCACCAGTGATTGGACTAGCGGGAGTGGATACAATGAGCAGTTCTTC.

This clonotype was picked up a small number of times. The V and J genes are TRBV11-2 and TRBJ1-6, with D possibly matching TRBD1 (5 bases). The CDR3 has 14 amino acids. CDR1 SGHAT and CDR2 FQNNGV come from the germline V gene. Trimming removed 1 base from V and 7 bases from J, with 8 bases in between. CDR3 sequence (DNA): TGTGCCAGCAGCTTAGGGGGGTACAATTCACCCCTCCACTTT. As protein: CASSLGGYNSPLHF. The full variable domain, with the rest looked up from reference TRBV11-2 and TRBJ1-6, is EAGVAQSPRYKIIEKRQSVAFWCNPISGHATLYWYQQILGQGPKLLIQFQNNGVVDDSQLPKDRFSAERLKGVDSTLKIQPAKLEDSAVYLCASSLGGYNSPLHFGNGTRLTVT.

In its sample, this clonotype ranks as medium-sized. The chain employs TRBV3-1 and TRBJ2-1; D is unresolved. This CDR3 has 15 residues. V lost 0 bases and J lost 8, with 14 bases in between. Germline CDR1 and CDR2: LGHDT and YNNKEL (reference sequence). The DNA for the CDR3 is TGTGCCAGCAGCCAAGATCTGGCCGCTGGCTATGAGCAGTTCTTC. Translated, it gives CASSQDLAAGYEQFF.

The sample holds a few counts of this clonotype. The chain employs TRBV3-1 and TRBJ1-2; no clear D. CDR3 length: 15 amino acids. Germline V gives CDR1 LGHDT, CDR2 YNNKEL (reference sequence). V was trimmed by 0 bases and J by 4 bases, leaving 12 bases between them. CDR3 sequence: CASSQDSGVSYGYTF. The CDR3 nucleotides are TGTGCCAGCAGCCAAGATTCGGGTGTTAGCTATGGCTACACCTTC.

The chain recombines TRBV7-9 with TRBJ2-3; weak D call: TRBD2 (6 bases). Trimming removed 4 bases at V and 5 bases at J, with 22 bases between. The CDR3 is made up of 17 amino acids. Germline CDR1 reads SEHNR; CDR2 reads FQNEAQ (reference sequence). In DNA form, the CDR3 reads TGTGCCAGCAGCTACATTGTTGGGGGGACCCGCGGAGATACGCAGTATTTT. This encodes CASSYIVGGTRGDTQYF. The full variable domain, its missing parts supplied by reference TRBV7-9 and TRBJ2-3, is DTGVSQNPRHKITKRGQNVTFRCDPISEHNRLYWYRQTLGQGPEFLTYFQNEAQLEKSRLLSDRFSAERPKGSFSTLEIQRTEQGDSAMYLCASSYIVGGTRGDTQYFGPGTRLTVL.

This clonotype came up a few times. The CDR3 region has the DNA TGCGCCAGCAGCCGGACTGCTGGCGGTCGGTACCAAGAGACCCAGTACTTC. Protein product: CASSRTAGGRYQETQYF. The chain couples TRBV5-1 to TRBJ2-5; the D gene is possibly TRBD2 (5 bases). Trimming removed 4 bases at V and 0 bases at J, with 19 bases between. The CDR3 totals 17 residues. Germline V lookup: CDR1 SGHRS, CDR2 YFSETQ.

This chain joins TRBV5-6 and TRBJ2-7, with TRBD2 matching over 8 bases. Looked up from germline, CDR1 is SGHDT and CDR2 is YYEEEE. V was pared by 0 bases and J by 0 bases, with 5 bases of the junction left unmatched. The CDR3 has 16 residues. As DNA, the CDR3 is TGTGCCAGCAGCTTGGAAGCGGGAGTTCTCTCCTACGAGCAGTACTTC. Protein sequence: CASSLEAGVLSYEQYF.

This clonotype has more than one count but fewer than ten. The rearrangement links TRBV5-8 to TRBJ2-2; D may be TRBD2 (5 bases). CDR1 and CDR2 (germline): SGHTS, YDEGEE. The length of the CDR3 is 14 residues. The V and J ends lost 0 bases and 4 bases respectively, with 7 bases between them. The CDR3 loop is CASSLAGSTGELFF. The CDR3 DNA sequence: TGTGCCAGCAGCTTGGCGGGGTCCACCGGGGAGCTGTTTTTT.

This clonotype was picked up a small number of times. This chain connects TRBV18 to TRBJ1-2; a possible D gene is TRBD1 (6 bases). Germline V gene data show CDR1 as KGHSH and CDR2 as LQKENI. The CDR3 is 13 residues long. V was shortened by 3 bases and J by 6 bases, with 11 bases between the two germline ends. CDR3 in amino acids: CASSPVQGDGYTF. The CDR3 coding sequence is TGTGCCAGCTCACCGGTACAGGGCGATGGCTACACCTTC.

This clonotype was observed many times. V is TRBV6-2 or TRBV6-3 and J is TRBJ1-3; unclear D gene. The CDR3 length is 13 residues. Trimming cost V 8 bases and J 3 bases, with 11 bases left between them. Germline loops: CDR1 MNHEY, CDR2 SVGEGT. The CDR3 nucleotides are TGTGCCAGCGCGGAGGGCCGTGGAAACACCATATATTTT. Amino acid sequence: CASAEGRGNTIYF.

A few counts support this clonotype. The rearrangement uses TRBV11-3 and TRBJ2-1; D gene uncertain. The CDR3 length is 13 residues. Germline CDR1 and CDR2: SGHNT and YENEEA. V was cut by 1 base and J by 4 bases, with 5 bases left in between. CDR3 bases: TGTGCCAGCAGCTTAGCGGAGTACAATGAGCAGTTCTTC. Its translation is CASSLAEYNEQFF.